Listed here is a single TCR beta chain. This clonotype occurred many times. Its antigen is currently not known. Base qualities are not at hand, and no much larger clone is one base apart. For repertoire sequencing, TCR beta CDR3 regions were amplified from RNA transcripts. HTBI primers and the Qiagen OneStep RT-PCR kit were used in a first-round RT-PCR, which was followed by a second-round multiplex PCR, size selection and purification. Libraries were sequenced paired-end with 100 bp reads on an Illumina HiSeq2000. In the source study's methods: SOAPnuke was used to process the reads, removing any read that contained adapters or uncalled bases, had a mean Phred below 15, or lacked an exact match to the constant primer or identifier. COPE v1.2.5 was used to merge high-quality paired reads. Each unique nucleotide sequence was treated as a clonotype, and MiTCR v1.1 was used to align the clonotypes to the IMGT TRB V, D and J references. The analysis was limited to V-J combinations with a frequency above 0.0001, which together covered over 99% of the repertoires. For each V-J combination, a TCR clonal expansion and chaos score was defined as F50 clonal expansion divided by the chaos observed in the TCRdist matrix. Welch's t-statistics and random forest were used to reduce the features to approximately 13 V-J combinations, which were then used as input to a naive Bayes classifier. Thyroid-blood repertoire similarity was quantified with the Morisita-Horn index. TCRdb trimmed public reads at Q25 via fastp, called clones via MiXCR and kept in-frame beta chains. CDR3 protein duplicates are merged, each entry listing the most common genes and DNA. Here the V and J calls rest on TCRdb's processing, not on the authors' analysis. The sample table lists 400,000 to 450,000 distinct CDR3 sequences, 20% to 25% of them with a count of one. The biggest ten clones account for roughly 3% of the sample.

This record belongs to a study of Graves' ophthalmopathy and Graves' hyperthyroidism (dated by TCRdb to 2016 to 2019). Broadly, across the study: Peripheral blood was collected before any treatment was given, at the time of initial diagnosis. Once sampling was done, hyperthyroidism patients were given methimazole at a starting dose of 30 mg daily, while ophthalmopathy patients were given high-dose intravenous methylprednisolone. The 75 to 100 discovery patients were randomly split 7:3 into training and test sets. In about 6 hyperthyroidism patients, T-cell repertoires of thyroid tissue and blood were compared. A discovery set of 90 to 100 patients (roughly 43 ophthalmopathy, about 55 stable hyperthyroidism) was enrolled to explore V-J signatures distinguishing ophthalmopathy from hyperthyroidism. In total, 135 blood samples were TCR-sequenced: some 43 ophthalmopathy, about 75 hyperthyroidism and some 17 hyperthyroidism-to-ophthalmopathy patients. For independent validation, a separate cohort was made up of 18 hyperthyroidism patients plus 17 patients who later progressed from hyperthyroidism to ophthalmopathy. To tell Graves' ophthalmopathy apart from Graves' hyperthyroidism, and to predict which patients would progress to ophthalmopathy, the study relied on TCR beta repertoire signatures. Here is what the overall study found, with its caveats: In validation, the model predicted ophthalmopathy progression with about 70% sensitivity and around 72% specificity; roughly 11 predicted patients were CT-confirmed with GO in a median of around 6.5 months. Ophthalmopathy was separated from stable hyperthyroidism by the 13-signature model with just under 90% sensitivity and around 81% specificity in cross-validation and with 80%/75% in the test set. No statistical method was used to set the sample size in advance, and the investigators knew which group each participant was assigned to. Most expanded thyroid clonotypes with a frequency above 0.001 also appeared in blood, which suggests that blood repertoires may reflect the immune response in the thyroid.

Stable hyperthyroidism was defined as no progression to ophthalmopathy within 18 months of follow-up. Hyperthyroidism patients were newly diagnosed, with disease duration under 2 months, and aged 18 to 65 years. Patients with other autoimmune diseases, uncontrolled infections, pregnancy or lactation were excluded from the study. Diagnosis was based on clinical symptoms, serum thyroxine, TRAb, thyroid ultrasound and orbital computed tomography. PBMCs were isolated from approximately 10 ml of fresh peripheral blood by Ficoll-Paque density gradient centrifugation. Trizol reagent was used to extract the total RNA, and its quality was then checked on an Agilent 2100 Bioanalyzer. As encoded in the germline V gene (reference sequence), CDR1 is LNHDA while CDR2 is SQIVND. The CDR3 holds 17 amino acids from the cysteine to the phenylalanine. The CDR3 DNA has 51 bases and is translated from base 1. The V and J ends are trimmed by 4 bases and 2 bases, leaving 20 bases between them.

The sequence was obtained from a woman between 18 and 29 years old with stable Graves' hyperthyroidism. Donor details come from another sample of the same person, matched by shared clones. This chain joins TRBV19 to TRBJ1-1; the best D guess is TRBD1, with 6 bases matching. The specimen sequenced was peripheral blood. The nucleotides are TGTGCCAGTAGTACGGGGACCGGGGCAGGGGAAAACACTGAAGCTTTCTTT. Translated, it reads CASSTGTGAGENTEAFF.